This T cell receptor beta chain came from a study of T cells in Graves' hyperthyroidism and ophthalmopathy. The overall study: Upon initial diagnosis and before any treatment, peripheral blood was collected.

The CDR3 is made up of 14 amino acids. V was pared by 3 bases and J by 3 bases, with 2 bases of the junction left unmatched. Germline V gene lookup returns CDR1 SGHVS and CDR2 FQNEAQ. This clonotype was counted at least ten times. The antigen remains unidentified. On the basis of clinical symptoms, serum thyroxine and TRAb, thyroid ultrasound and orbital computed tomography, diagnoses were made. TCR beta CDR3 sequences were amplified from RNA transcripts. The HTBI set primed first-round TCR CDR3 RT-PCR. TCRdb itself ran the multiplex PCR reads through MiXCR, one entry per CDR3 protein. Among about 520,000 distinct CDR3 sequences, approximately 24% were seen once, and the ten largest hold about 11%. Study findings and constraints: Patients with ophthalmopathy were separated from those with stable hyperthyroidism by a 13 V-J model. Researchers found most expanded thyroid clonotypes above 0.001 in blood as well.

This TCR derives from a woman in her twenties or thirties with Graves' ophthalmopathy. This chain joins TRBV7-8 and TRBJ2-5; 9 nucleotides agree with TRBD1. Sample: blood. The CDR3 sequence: CASSFWDREETQYF. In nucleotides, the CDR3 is TGTGCCAGCAGCTTCTGGGACAGGGAAGAGACCCAGTACTTC.